This TCR beta chain came from a study of cytomegalovirus exposure and HLA in healthy donors. The study, taken as a whole, reports: With high specificity and sensitivity, the classifier reportedly diagnosed cytomegalovirus status. Later, TCR association rates were found to vary by HLA locus, highest for DRB1 and lowest for HLA-C.

On this clone itself: Its target is not known.

Use of 60 Vbeta and 13 Jbeta primers characterized the PCR. Sequencing was performed with immunoSEQ multiplex PCR; in TCRdb, only in-frame clones are kept and a portion is missing. The sample shows roughly 200,000 clones, around four fifths of them seen only once. Sequencing was done on a sample of PBMCs. This sequence originates from a woman aged 60-75 years in good health and CMV-seropositive.

The CDR3: CASSVNEKGANTEAFF. The CDR3 DNA follows: TGTGCCAGCAGCGTAAACGAGAAGGGGGCGAACACTGAAGCTTTCTTT. This chain connects TRBV9 to TRBJ1-1, with 7 bases lining up with TRBD1. V dropped 1 base and J dropped 1; count of bases not matched to a gene: 7. The length of the CDR3 is 16 residues. Germline V gene sequence: CDR1 SGDLS, CDR2 YYNGEE.